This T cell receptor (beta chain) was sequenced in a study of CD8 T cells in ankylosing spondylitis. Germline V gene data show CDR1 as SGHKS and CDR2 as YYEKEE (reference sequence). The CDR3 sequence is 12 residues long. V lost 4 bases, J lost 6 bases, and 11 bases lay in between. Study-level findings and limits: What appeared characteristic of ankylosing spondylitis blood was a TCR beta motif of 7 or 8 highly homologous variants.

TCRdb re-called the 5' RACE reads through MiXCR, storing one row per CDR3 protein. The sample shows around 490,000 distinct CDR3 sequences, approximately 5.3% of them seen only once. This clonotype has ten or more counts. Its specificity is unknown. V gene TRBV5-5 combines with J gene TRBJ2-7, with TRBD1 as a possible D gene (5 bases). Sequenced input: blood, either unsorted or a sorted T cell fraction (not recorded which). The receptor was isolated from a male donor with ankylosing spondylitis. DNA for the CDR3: TGTGCCAGCAGCCGTCAGGGTTCCGAGCAGTACTTC. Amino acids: CASSRQGSEQYF.